This T cell receptor beta chain was retrieved from a study of T cell repertoires in ileal Crohn's disease. For the study at large: Median disease duration was about 8.5 years; 30% to 35% smoked at surgery. M6 samples are neoterminal ileum biopsies from postoperative colonoscopy. Study findings and constraints: Endoscopy was done a median about 6.6 months after surgery. Endoscopic recurrence occurred in every patient whose clonality exceeded 26.8%.

Sequencing used immunoSEQ multiplex PCR; TCRdb keeps in-frame clones, though not all of them. The table lists around 700 clones, approximately 94% of them singletons, with roughly 17% in the top ten. The CDR3 totals 16 residues. V gave up 4 bases and J gave up 8 bases; unmatched junction bases: 6. Germline V gene lookup returns CDR1 SGHRS and CDR2 YFSETQ. Regarding this clone: Its antigen is currently unknown.

Time point specified: neoterminal ileum biopsy at postoperative endoscopy, about 6 months after surgery. The V gene is TRBV5-1, the J gene TRBJ2-2; 15 bases fit TRBD2. This sequence was found in an adult with Crohn's disease. The sample was ileal tissue. The CDR3 DNA is TGCGCCAGCAGCAACCCGGGACTAGCGGGAGGTGGGGAGCTGTTTTTT. Its protein product is CASSNPGLAGGGELFF.